This TCR beta chain came from a study of sequential checkpoint blockade in melanoma. As for the study in general: After both sequences, patients received maintenance nivolumab. 75 to 95 pretreatment tumor DNA samples were TCRβ immunosequenced. After nivolumab or ipilimumab alone, about two dozen patients had week-13 rebiopsies.

Data came from immunoSEQ multiplex PCR; TCRdb stores just in-frame clones and leaves some out. The sample has about 5,700 clones; 22% are singletons. Only a few counts were recorded for this clone. In germline, CDR1 is SGHNT, CDR2 YENEEA. CDR3 length: 15 residues. The ends were cut back, 5 bases at V and 0 bases at J, with 10 bases in the middle. Treatment in this sample: randomized to nivolumab then ipilimumab (arm A) or the reverse (arm B). The source is a human donor with melanoma. The chain has TRBV11-3 and TRBJ2-2; D might be TRBD2 (6 bases). Sequenced here: tumor tissue (inferred from file names), sampled from a patient given nivolumab and ipilimumab in sequence. CDR3 region: CASSPGTSNTGELFF. The DNA for the CDR3 is TGTGCCAGCAGCCCCGGGACTTCGAACACCGGGGAGCTGTTTTTT.